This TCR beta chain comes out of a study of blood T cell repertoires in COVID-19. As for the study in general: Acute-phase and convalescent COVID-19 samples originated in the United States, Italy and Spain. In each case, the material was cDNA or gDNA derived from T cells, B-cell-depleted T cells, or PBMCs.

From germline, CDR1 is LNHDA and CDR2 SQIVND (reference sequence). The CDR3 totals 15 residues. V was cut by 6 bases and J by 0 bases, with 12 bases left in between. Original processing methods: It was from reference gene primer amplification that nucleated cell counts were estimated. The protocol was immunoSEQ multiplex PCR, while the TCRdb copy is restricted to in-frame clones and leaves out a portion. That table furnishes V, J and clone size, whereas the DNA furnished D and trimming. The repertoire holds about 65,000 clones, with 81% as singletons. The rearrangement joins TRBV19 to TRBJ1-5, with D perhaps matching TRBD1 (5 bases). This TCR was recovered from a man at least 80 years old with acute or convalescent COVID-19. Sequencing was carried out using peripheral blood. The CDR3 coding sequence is TGTGCCAGTAGGACCGACAGCTATAGCAATCAGCCCCAGCATTTT. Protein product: CASRTDSYSNQPQHF.